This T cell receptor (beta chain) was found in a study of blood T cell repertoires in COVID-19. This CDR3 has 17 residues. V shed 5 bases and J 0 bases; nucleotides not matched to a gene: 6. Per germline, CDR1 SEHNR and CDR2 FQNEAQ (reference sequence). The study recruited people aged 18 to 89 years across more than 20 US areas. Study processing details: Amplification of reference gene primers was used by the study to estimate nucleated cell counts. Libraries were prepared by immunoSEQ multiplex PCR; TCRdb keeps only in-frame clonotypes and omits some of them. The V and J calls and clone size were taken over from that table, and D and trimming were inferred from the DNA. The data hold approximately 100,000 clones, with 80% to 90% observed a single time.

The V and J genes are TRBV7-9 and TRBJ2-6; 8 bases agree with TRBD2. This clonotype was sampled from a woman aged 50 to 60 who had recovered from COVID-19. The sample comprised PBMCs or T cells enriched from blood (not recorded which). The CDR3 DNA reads TGTGCCAGCAGCCCGTCTCGGGGGGGCTCTGGGGCCAACGTCCTGACTTTC. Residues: CASSPSRGGSGANVLTF.